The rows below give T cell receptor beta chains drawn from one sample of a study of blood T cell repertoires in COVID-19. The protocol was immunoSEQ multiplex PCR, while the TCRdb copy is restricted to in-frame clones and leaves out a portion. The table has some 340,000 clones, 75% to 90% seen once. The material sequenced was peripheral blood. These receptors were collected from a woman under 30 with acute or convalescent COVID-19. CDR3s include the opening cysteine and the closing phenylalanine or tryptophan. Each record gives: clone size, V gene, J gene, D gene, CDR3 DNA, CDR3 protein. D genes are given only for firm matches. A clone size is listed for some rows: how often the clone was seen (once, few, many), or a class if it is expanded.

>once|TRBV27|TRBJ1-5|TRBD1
TGTGCCAGCAGCCCGACAGGGGGCAATCAGCCCCAGCATTTT
CASSPTGGNQPQHF
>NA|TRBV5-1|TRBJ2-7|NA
TGCGCCAGCAGCTATCTAGCCTTCTCCTACGAGCAGTACTTC
CASSYLAFSYEQYF
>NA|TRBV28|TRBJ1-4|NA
TGTGCCAGCAGTTTACTGGCTGCAACTAATGAAAAACTGTTTTTT
CASSLLAATNEKLFF
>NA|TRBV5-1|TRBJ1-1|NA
TGCGCCAGCAGCGCCGAGAGGGGGTACACTGAAGCTTTCTTT
CASSAERGYTEAFF
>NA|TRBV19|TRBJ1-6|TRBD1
TGTGCCAGTAGTATAACAGGGGCAGGTAATTCACCCCTCCACTTT
CASSITGAGNSPLHF
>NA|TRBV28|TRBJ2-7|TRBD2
TGTGCCAGCAGTACCTCAGGACTAGCGGGAGGGATGTACGAGCAGTACTTC
CASSTSGLAGGMYEQYF
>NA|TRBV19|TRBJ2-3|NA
TGTGCCAGTAGTTTCCTCCTAGAAACCGGGACAAGGTCAGATACGCAGTATTTT
CASSFLLETGTRSDTQYF
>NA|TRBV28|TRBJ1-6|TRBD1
TGTGCCAGCAGTCTGGCCCAGGGGGACAATAATTCACCCCTCCACTTT
CASSLAQGDNNSPLHF
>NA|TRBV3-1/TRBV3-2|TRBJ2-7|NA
TGTGCCAGCACCACGTCTAGCGCCGCAACCTACGAGCAGTACTTC
CASTTSSAATYEQYF
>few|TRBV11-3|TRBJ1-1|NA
TGTGCCAGCAGCTTAGAAGGACACTCTGAAGCTTTCTTT
CASSLEGHSEAFF
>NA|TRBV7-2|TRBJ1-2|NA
TGTGCCAGCAGCCAGAACAGATTTAACTATGGCTACACCTTC
CASSQNRFNYGYTF
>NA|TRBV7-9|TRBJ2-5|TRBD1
TGTGCCAGCAGCTTAGGGACAGGGACTCAAGAGACCCAGTACTTC
CASSLGTGTQETQYF
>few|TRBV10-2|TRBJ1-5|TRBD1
TGCGCCAGCAACGACAGGGAGTCCAATCAGCCCCAGCATTTT
CASNDRESNQPQHF
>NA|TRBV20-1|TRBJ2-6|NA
TGCAGTGCTAGTCCAGGGGTTTCTGGGGCCAACGTCCTGACTTTC
CSASPGVSGANVLTF
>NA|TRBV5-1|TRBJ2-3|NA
TGCGCCAGCAGCCCGGAAAGCGTGGGGGCTACGCAGTATTTT
CASSPESVGATQYF
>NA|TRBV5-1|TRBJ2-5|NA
TGCGCCAGCAGCTTGATTCCAGCGGAGAGTTCGTACTTC
CASSLIPAESSYF
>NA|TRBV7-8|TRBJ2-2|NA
TGTGCCAGCAGCTTAGGACTAGTGGGCACCGGGGAGCTGTTTTTT
CASSLGLVGTGELFF
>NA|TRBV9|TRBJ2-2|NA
TGTGCCAGCAGCGTAGCGGGGATCGGCACCGGGGAGCTGTTTTTT
CASSVAGIGTGELFF
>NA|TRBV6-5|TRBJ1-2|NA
TGTGCCAGCAGTCCTTTCTCTAACTATGGCTACACCTTC
CASSPFSNYGYTF
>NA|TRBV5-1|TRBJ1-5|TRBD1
TGCGCCAGTTCGACAGGGATTGGCAATCAGCCCCAGCATTTT
CASSTGIGNQPQHF
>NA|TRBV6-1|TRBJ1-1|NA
TGTGCCAGCAGTGAATTACAGGGTTACACTGAAGCTTTCTTT
CASSELQGYTEAFF
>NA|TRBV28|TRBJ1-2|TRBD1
TGTGCCAGCAGTCTAAGACAGGGGCCTTTCTATGGCTACACCTTC
CASSLRQGPFYGYTF
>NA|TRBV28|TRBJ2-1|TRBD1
TGTGCCAGCAGTAGCCGGACAGGGGAGTCCTACAATGAGCAGTTCTTC
CASSSRTGESYNEQFF
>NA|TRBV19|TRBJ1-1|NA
TGTGCCAGTAGTATAGTTGAGGGAACTGAAGCTTTCTTT
CASSIVEGTEAFF
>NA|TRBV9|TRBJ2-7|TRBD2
TGTGCCAGCAGCGTCGCGGGAGGGCAAGGTGAGCAGTACTTC
CASSVAGGQGEQYF
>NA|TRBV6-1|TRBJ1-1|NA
TGTGCCAGCAGTGAGAGACAGATTGAAGCTTTCTTT
CASSERQIEAFF